The T cell receptor (beta chain) described here comes from a study of OX40 agonist ivuxolimab in advanced cancers. Looked up from germline, CDR1 is LNHDA and CDR2 is SQIVND (reference sequence). The CDR3 is made up of 14 amino acids. The V and J ends lost 5 bases and 2 bases respectively, with 13 bases between them. Data came from immunoSEQ multiplex PCR; TCRdb stores just in-frame clones and leaves some out. This sample has 82,000 or so clones, with just under 95% found just once. The chain combines TRBV19 with TRBJ2-7; D uncertain. This clonotype originated in an adult with an advanced solid tumor such as melanoma, head and neck, liver or kidney cancer. This sample comprised CD4+ or CD8+ T cells sorted from blood, obtained in a trial of the OX40 agonist ivuxolimab. CDR3 residues: CASSRARQTYEQYF. The CDR3 region has the DNA TGTGCCAGTAGTCGGGCGAGACAAACCTACGAGCAGTACTTC.